The 2 T cell receptor beta chains below all came from one sample that was sequenced in a study of cytomegalovirus exposure and HLA in healthy donors. Researchers ran the PCR with 60 Vbeta and 13 Jbeta primers. Method: immunoSEQ multiplex PCR; TCRdb's copy keeps in-frame clones and lacks some. This table holds 90,000 to 150,000 clones, 81% found once. Specimen: PBMCs. The receptors here all came from a man in his forties in good health and CMV-seronegative.

The gene calls are TRBV20-1 and TRBJ1-2, with D possibly TRBD1 on 5 matching bases. This CDR3 spans 11 amino acids. Germline assignment: CDR1 DFQATT and CDR2 SNEGSKA (reference sequence). V shed 0 bases and J shed 12 bases, with 11 bases lying between them. The CDR3 sequence is CSARDPGGDTF. CDR3 in DNA: TGCAGTGCTAGAGACCCGGGAGGGGACACCTTC.

J is TRBJ2-3 and V is TRBV5-1; 9 bases line up with TRBD2. After removal of 4 bases from V and 13 bases from J, the junction contained 19 bases not matched to a gene. Germline loops: CDR1 SGHRS, CDR2 YFSETQ. This CDR3 comprises 16 residues. CDR3 sequence reads: CASSPTGEREATRKYF. The DNA of the CDR3 is TGCGCCAGCAGCCCTACTGGGGAGCGGGAGGCCACTCGGAAGTATTTT.